Included here is one TCR beta chain sequence, with context. A second PCR, run for about 7 to 11 cycles, used a sample-barcoded 5' primer plus a J-beta primer mix. TCRdb re-analysed the 5' RACE reads in MiXCR, keeping a single row per CDR3 protein. The sample lists approximately 790,000 distinct CDR3 sequences; around 62% were seen once. This sample was included in a study of blood T cells in healthy people across ages. The length of the CDR3 is 17 residues. CDR1 is MDHEN, CDR2 SYDVKM, per germline. The V and J genes are TRBV28 and TRBJ2-5; 10 positions agree with TRBD2. Near its end, the DNA agrees better with TRBJ2-7, so the J call may be wrong. Sequenced: blood. The sequence was collected from a young man in good health. This chain's CDR3 is CASSAPSGGPRGYEQYF. The CDR3 region has the DNA TGTGCCAGCAGTGCGCCTAGCGGGGGCCCTCGAGGATACGAGCAGTACTTC.